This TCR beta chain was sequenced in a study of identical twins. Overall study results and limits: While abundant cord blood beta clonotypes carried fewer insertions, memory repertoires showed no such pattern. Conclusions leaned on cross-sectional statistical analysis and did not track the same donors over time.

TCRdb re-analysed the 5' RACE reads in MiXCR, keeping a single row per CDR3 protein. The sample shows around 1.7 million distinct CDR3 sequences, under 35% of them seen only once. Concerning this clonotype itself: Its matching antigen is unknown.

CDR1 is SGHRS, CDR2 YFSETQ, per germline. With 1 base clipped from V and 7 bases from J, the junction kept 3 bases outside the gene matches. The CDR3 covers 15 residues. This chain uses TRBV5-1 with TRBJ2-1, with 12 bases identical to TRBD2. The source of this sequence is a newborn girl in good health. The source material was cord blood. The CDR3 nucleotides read TGCGCCAGCAGCTTGCTAGCGGGAGGGGAGAATGAGCAGTTCTTC. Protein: CASSLLAGGENEQFF.